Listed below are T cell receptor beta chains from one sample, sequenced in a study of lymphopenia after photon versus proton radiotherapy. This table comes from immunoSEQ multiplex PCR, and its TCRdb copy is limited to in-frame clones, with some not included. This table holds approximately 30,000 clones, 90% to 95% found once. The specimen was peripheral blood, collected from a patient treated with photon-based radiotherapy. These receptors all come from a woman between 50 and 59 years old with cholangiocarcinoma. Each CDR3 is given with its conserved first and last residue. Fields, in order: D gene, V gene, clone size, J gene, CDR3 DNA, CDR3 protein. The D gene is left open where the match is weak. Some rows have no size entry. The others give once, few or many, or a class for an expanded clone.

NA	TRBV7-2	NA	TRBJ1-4	TGTGCCAGCAGCTTAGGGCCCAATGAAAAACTGTTTTTT	CASSLGPNEKLFF
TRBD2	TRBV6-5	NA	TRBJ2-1	TGTGCCAGCAGACCGGGGGGAGCCTTCAATGAGCAGTTCTTC	CASRPGGAFNEQFF
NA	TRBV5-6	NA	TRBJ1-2	TGTGCCAGCAGCTTGTACGCCGGCTACACCTTC	CASSLYAGYTF
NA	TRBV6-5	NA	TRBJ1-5	TGTGCCAGCAGTTACTCTCCGGATCGCAATCAGCCCCAGCATTTT	CASSYSPDRNQPQHF
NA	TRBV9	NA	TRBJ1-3	TGTGCCAGCAGCGTCACAGGCGACTCTGGAAACACCATATATTTT	CASSVTGDSGNTIYF
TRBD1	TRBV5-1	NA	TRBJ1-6	TGCGCCAGCAGCTTGGCAGGGGGATTAAATTTGAATTCACCCCTCCACTTT	CASSLAGGLNLNSPLHF
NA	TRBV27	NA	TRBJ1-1	TGTGCCAGCAGTTTAATCAGGACAGCTTACATGAACACTGAAGCTTTCTTT	CASSLIRTAYMNTEAFF
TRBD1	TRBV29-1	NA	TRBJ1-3	TGCAGCGTTGGGGACAGGGGGCTCGGAAACACCATATATTTT	CSVGDRGLGNTIYF
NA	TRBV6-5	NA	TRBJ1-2	TGTGCCAGCAGTCCGGACGGTTCTAACTATGGCTACACCTTC	CASSPDGSNYGYTF
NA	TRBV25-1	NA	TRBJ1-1	TGTGCCAGCAGTAGAGGTCTGGGGGTCGGCACTGAAGCTTTCTTT	CASSRGLGVGTEAFF
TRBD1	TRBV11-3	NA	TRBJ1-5	TGTGCCAGCAGCTTTAGAGGCCACCGGGACAGGGGGCACGATCAGCCCCAGCATTTT	CASSFRGHRDRGHDQPQHF
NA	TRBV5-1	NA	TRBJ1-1	TGCGCCAGCAGCTTGGGGACTGTGAACACTGAAGCTTTCTTT	CASSLGTVNTEAFF
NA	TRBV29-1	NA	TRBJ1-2	TGCAGCGTTGACCCAGGGAGGGGCTATGGCTACACCTTC	CSVDPGRGYGYTF
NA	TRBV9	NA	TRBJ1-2	TGTGCCAGCAGCTCCGGGGCCCGGGGCTACACCTTC	CASSSGARGYTF
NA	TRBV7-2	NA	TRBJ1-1	TGTGCCAGCTTACTCCAGAGGAACACTGAAGCTTTCTTT	CASLLQRNTEAFF
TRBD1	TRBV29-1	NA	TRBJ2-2	TGCAGCGTTGGAGTCGGACAGGGGGCGAACACCGGGGAGCTGTTTTTT	CSVGVGQGANTGELFF
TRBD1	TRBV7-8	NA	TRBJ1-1	TGTGCCAGCAGCGTAACAGGGGTAAACACTGAAGCTTTCTTT	CASSVTGVNTEAFF
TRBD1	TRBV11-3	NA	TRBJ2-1	TGTGCCAGCAGCCCCGCAGGGACAGGGGGCTACAATGAGCAGTTCTTC	CASSPAGTGGYNEQFF
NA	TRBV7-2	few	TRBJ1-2	TGTGCCAGCAGCTTTGGGGGAATCTATGGCTACACCTTC	CASSFGGIYGYTF
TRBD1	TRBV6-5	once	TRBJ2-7	TGTGCCAGCAGTTATCGGGACAGGGGTTACGAGCAGTACTTC	CASSYRDRGYEQYF
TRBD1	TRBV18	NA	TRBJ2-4	TGTGCCAGCTCGTCAACTGGGACAGAAAACATTCAGTACTTC	CASSSTGTENIQYF
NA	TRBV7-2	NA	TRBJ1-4	TGTGCCAGCAGCCCACAGGGATTCACTAATGAAAAACTGTTTTTT	CASSPQGFTNEKLFF
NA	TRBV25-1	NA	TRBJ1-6	TGTGCCAGCAGTGAAGCGGGGTCGGAGGCATCACCCCTCCACTTT	CASSEAGSEASPLHF
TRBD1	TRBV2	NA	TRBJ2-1	TGTGCCAGCAGCCGGGACAGGGACTACAATGAGCAGTTCTTC	CASSRDRDYNEQFF
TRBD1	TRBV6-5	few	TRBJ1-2	TGTGCCAGCAGGGAGACAGGGAACTATGGCTACACCTTC	CASRETGNYGYTF
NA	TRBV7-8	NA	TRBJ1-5	TGTGCCAGCAGCTCAGCGTTTTATCAGCCCCAGCATTTT	CASSSAFYQPQHF
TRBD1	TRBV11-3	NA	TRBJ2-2	TGTGCCAGCAGCTCCCAGACAGGGCTGACCGGGGAGCTGTTTTTT	CASSSQTGLTGELFF
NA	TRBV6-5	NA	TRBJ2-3	TGTGCCAGTAGTTTAGTAAGGGGTACGCAGTATTTT	CASSLVRGTQYF
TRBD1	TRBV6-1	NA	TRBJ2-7	TGTGCCAGCAGTGAAGTAGAACAGGGGATGGACTACTTC	CASSEVEQGMDYF
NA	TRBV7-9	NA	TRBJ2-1	TGTGCCAGCAGGGGCCGGGGTTGGAATGAGCAGTTCTTC	CASRGRGWNEQFF
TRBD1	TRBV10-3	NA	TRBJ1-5	TGTGCCATTACAGGGGCAGGAGATCAGCCCCAGCATTTT	CAITGAGDQPQHF
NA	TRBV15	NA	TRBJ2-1	TGTGCCACCAGCAGTCCGTCGACGGGAAGCTCCTACAATGAGCAGTTCTTC	CATSSPSTGSSYNEQFF
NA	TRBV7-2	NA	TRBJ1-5	TGTGCCAGCAGCTTATCCCAGGGTAGCAATCAGCCCCAGCATTTT	CASSLSQGSNQPQHF
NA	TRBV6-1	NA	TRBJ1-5	TGTGCCAGCAGTTCCGTGGTCAATCAGCCCCAGCATTTT	CASSSVVNQPQHF
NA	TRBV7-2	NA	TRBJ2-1	TGTGCCAGCAGCTTAAGTAGCGAGGACAATGAGCAGTTCTTC	CASSLSSEDNEQFF
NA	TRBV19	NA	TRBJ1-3	TGTGCCAGTAGGACCATCGGGTCCTCGGGAAACACCATATATTTT	CASRTIGSSGNTIYF
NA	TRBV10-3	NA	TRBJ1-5	TGTGCCATCAGGGGGCAGGTAGGGGAGCCCCAGCATTTT	CAIRGQVGEPQHF
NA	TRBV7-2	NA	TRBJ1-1	TGTGCCAGCAGCCCTCAACAGGGAACTGAAGCTTTCTTT	CASSPQQGTEAFF
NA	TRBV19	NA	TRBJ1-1	TGTGCCAGTAGGGATCCTCTCGGGGGCGCGACTGAAGCTTTCTTT	CASRDPLGGATEAFF
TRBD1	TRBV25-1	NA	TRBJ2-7	TGTGCCAGCAGAGCGGGACAGGGGATCCACGAGCAGTACTTC	CASRAGQGIHEQYF
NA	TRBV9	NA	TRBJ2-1	TGTGCCAGCAGCGACCCTTGGGGCCGGGGGATCTACAATGAGCAGTTCTTC	CASSDPWGRGIYNEQFF
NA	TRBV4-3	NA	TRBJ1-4	TGCGCCAGCAGCCAAGATTCTCTGGTTTTTACTGATGAAAAACTGTTTTTT	CASSQDSLVFTDEKLFF
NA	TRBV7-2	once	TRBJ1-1	TGTGCCAGCAGCCGGGGCGCCAAGGCTTTCTTT	CASSRGAKAFF
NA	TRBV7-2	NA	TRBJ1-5	TGTGCCAGCAGCTTGGGGGGTCCCCAGCATTTT	CASSLGGPQHF
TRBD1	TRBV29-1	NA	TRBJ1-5	TGCAGCGTGTCAGACAGGGACCTATATAGCAATCAGCCCCAGCATTTT	CSVSDRDLYSNQPQHF